A single sample is the source of the 10 T cell receptor beta chains below, sequenced in a study of cytomegalovirus exposure and HLA in healthy donors. PCR used 60 Vbeta primers and 13 Jbeta primers. Sequencing used immunoSEQ multiplex PCR; TCRdb keeps in-frame clones, though not all of them. This sample has over 90,000 clones, with more than 75% found just once. The specimen was PBMCs. The source of these receptors is a young woman in good health and CMV-seropositive.

This rearrangement joins TRBV9 to TRBJ1-5, with 7 bases aligning to TRBD1. The CDR3 is 15 amino acids. The V segment lost 3 bases and the J segment 0 bases; nucleotides outside the gene matches: 3. Germline V CDR1 and CDR2: SGDLS, YYNGEE. CDR3 residues: CASSGGQHSNQPQHF. Here the CDR3 DNA reads TGTGCCAGCAGCGGGGGACAGCATAGCAATCAGCCCCAGCATTTT.

The rearrangement uses TRBV5-6 and TRBJ1-3, with TRBD1 matching 7 bases. Germline assignment: CDR1 SGHDT and CDR2 YYEEEE. Trimming cost V 3 bases and J 0 bases; bases outside gene matches: 6. The CDR3 sequence is 16 residues long. The CDR3: CASSSQGGLSGNTIYF. The DNA of the CDR3 is TGTGCCAGCAGCTCCCAGGGGGGACTCTCTGGAAACACCATATATTTT.

The rearrangement links TRBV4-1 to TRBJ2-3; D gene unclear. CDR1 is MGHRA and CDR2 is YSYEKL in the germline V gene. This CDR3 spans 15 amino acids. Trimming left V 1 base short and J 0 bases short, with 8 bases between. CDR3 in DNA: TGCGCCAGCAGCCAAGGACAAATTAGCACAGATACGCAGTATTTT. It specifies CASSQGQISTDTQYF.

The V gene is TRBV27, the J gene TRBJ2-3, with 8 positions matching TRBD1. CDR3 length: 12 residues. The J segment lost 4 bases and the V segment lost 10 bases, leaving 4 bases of the junction unmatched. CDR1 and CDR2 (germline): MNHEY, SMNVEV (reference sequence). CDR3 in amino acids: CATRTGSDTQYF. CDR3 in DNA: TGTGCCACCCGGACAGGGTCAGATACGCAGTATTTT.

As to this clone: Other DNA sequences in the same sample also yield this CDR3. The gene calls are TRBV18 and TRBJ1-4; D may be TRBD1 (6 bases). The CDR3 sequence is 14 residues long. Germline V gene lookup returns CDR1 KGHSH and CDR2 LQKENI. Trimming stripped 2 bases from V and 4 bases from J, with 8 bases between. The CDR3 protein is CASSPGRGNEKLFF. DNA for the CDR3: TGTGCCAGCTCACCAGGCAGGGGTAATGAAAAACTGTTTTTT. Complete variable domain (other parts from reference TRBV18 and TRBJ1-4): NAGVMQNPRHLVRRRGQEARLRCSPMKGHSHVYWYRQLPEEGLKFMVYLQKENIIDESGMPKERFSAEFPKEGPSILRIQQVVRGDSAAYFCASSPGRGNEKLFFGSGTQLSVL.

This chain joins TRBV7-9 and TRBJ2-5, with D perhaps TRBD2 (6 bases). Trimming stripped 1 base from V and 3 bases from J, with 9 bases between. This CDR3 comprises 14 residues. Germline CDR1 is SEHNR and CDR2 is FQNEAQ (reference sequence). CDR3 in DNA: TGTGCCAGCAGCTTAGGACTAGGAAAAGAGACCCAGTACTTC. This sequence encodes CASSLGLGKETQYF.

The gene calls are TRBV15 and TRBJ1-5; maybe TRBD1 (5 bases). V was clipped by 5 bases and J by 4 bases, with 15 bases between them. Germline CDR1 is LNHNV and CDR2 is YYDKDF (reference sequence). The CDR3 runs 15 residues. The CDR3 DNA follows: TGTGCCACCAGCCCCAGGACCGGGGGAAATCAGCCCCAGCATTTT. Protein: CATSPRTGGNQPQHF.

This clone was seen more than once but under ten times. The chain couples TRBV5-4 to TRBJ2-2; D gene uncertain. Per the germline V gene, CDR1 is SGHNT and CDR2 is YYREEE (reference sequence). CDR3 length: 12 residues. The V and J ends lost 6 bases and 4 bases respectively, with 7 bases between them. The CDR3 here is CASMLATGELFF. The CDR3 DNA sequence: TGTGCCAGCATGTTGGCCACCGGGGAGCTGTTTTTT.

The V and J genes are TRBV18 and TRBJ1-2; 8 bases fit TRBD1. The germline CDR1 and CDR2 sequences are KGHSH and LQKENI. This CDR3 is built from 15 residues. Losses at the gene ends were 4 bases for V and 6 bases for J; bases not matched to a gene: 10. The CDR3 DNA is TGTGCCAGCTCACTTCCAGGACAGGGCGAGAATGGCTACACCTTC. Translating gives CASSLPGQGENGYTF. Filled out from reference TRBV18 and TRBJ1-2, the complete variable domain reads NAGVMQNPRHLVRRRGQEARLRCSPMKGHSHVYWYRQLPEEGLKFMVYLQKENIIDESGMPKERFSAEFPKEGPSILRIQQVVRGDSAAYFCASSLPGQGENGYTFGSGTRLTVV.

V usage is TRBV2 and J usage is TRBJ2-1; D may be TRBD2 (5 bases). Trimming removed 6 bases from V and 3 bases from J, with 18 bases in between. CDR3 length: 16 amino acids. From germline, CDR1 is SNHLY and CDR2 FYNNEI. The CDR3 sequence: CASSLLEGRNYNEQFF. The DNA for the CDR3 is TGTGCCAGCAGCCTCCTCGAAGGGAGAAACTACAATGAGCAGTTCTTC.